This T cell receptor beta chain is drawn from a study of follicular helper T cells after annual influenza vaccination. Time point indicated: 2013-2014 season, 7 days after vaccination. Sequencing was performed with immunoSEQ multiplex PCR; in TCRdb, only in-frame clones are kept and a portion is missing. The sample yields approximately 8,700 clones, 65% to 85% seen once. The V gene's germline CDR1 is SGHRS and CDR2 YFSETQ. The CDR3 runs to 14 residues. The V and J ends lost 1 base and 2 bases respectively, with 8 bases between them. This sequence was found in an adult who received the influenza vaccine. This sequence joins TRBV5-1 and TRBJ2-3, with D perhaps TRBD1 (5 bases). Sequenced material: CXCR5+ CD38- circulating T follicular helper cells from blood, taken 7 days after influenza vaccination. Noted subset: circulating Tfh, non-naive CD4+CXCR5+PD-1+ (ICOS+CD38+ or ICOS-CD38-). The CDR3, as DNA: TGCGCCAGCAGCTTGTTGGGGCCCACAGATACGCAGTATTTT. Translating gives CASSLLGPTDTQYF.